This record covers a single T cell receptor beta chain. This record comes from a study of shared T cell receptors in the human thymus. The repertoire was sequenced with immunoSEQ multiplex PCR; TCRdb's copy has only in-frame clones and lacks some. This sample has about 660,000 clones, with roughly 86% found just once. Trimming removed 3 bases from V and 2 bases from J, with 11 bases in between. The CDR3 loop spans 14 amino acids. CDR1 and CDR2 (germline): MGHRA, YSYEKL. The same data also contributed to another study, on human thymus T cells. As that report states: Corrective cardiac surgery supplied the resected thymus tissue.

J is TRBJ2-7 and V is TRBV4-1; a weak D match, TRBD1 (7 bases). Sequencing was performed on thymocytes. This receptor was taken from a boy in the first two years of life with a congenital heart defect. CDR3 amino acids: CASSQGGQTYEQYF. DNA for the CDR3: TGCGCCAGCAGCCAGGGGGGACAGACCTACGAGCAGTACTTC.